The 4 T cell receptor beta chains reported below all come from one sample, sequenced in a study of CD8 T cells in Susac syndrome. The RNA input was 0.5 to 1 ug, and it was reverse transcribed with random hexamers. TCRdb independently ran MiXCR on the immunoSEQ multiplex PCR reads; one entry per CDR3 protein. The sample holds 100,000 to 150,000 distinct CDR3 sequences, over 90% seen once. The sequencing input was CD8+ T cells from PBMCs. All receptors come from a human donor with multiple sclerosis.

J is TRBJ2-3 and V is TRBV5-1; 15 bases agree with TRBD2. The junction had 5 bases not matched to a gene; V was cut back by 4 bases and J by 2 bases. The CDR3 is 17 amino acids. Germline V gene sequence: CDR1 SGHRS, CDR2 YFSETQ. In DNA, the CDR3 is TGCGCCAGCAGCCCCAGGACTAGCGGGAGGGCCACAGATACGCAGTATTTT. It yields the protein CASSPRTSGRATDTQYF.

The chain couples TRBV5-8 to TRBJ2-1; 9 bases align to TRBD1. CDR3 length: 15 residues. The V gene end was trimmed by 4 bases and the J gene end by 6 bases; junction bases not matched to a gene: 8. CDR1 SGHTS and CDR2 YDEGEE come from the germline V gene. The CDR3 DNA reads TGTGCCAGCAGCGTAGGGACAGGGAGGGGCAATGAGCAGTTCTTC. It is translated as CASSVGTGRGNEQFF. The whole variable domain, remainder taken from reference TRBV5-8 and TRBJ2-1, is EAGVTQSPTHLIKTRGQQATLRCSPISGHTSVYWYQQALGLGLQFLLWYDEGEERNRGNFPPRFSGRQFPNYSSELNVNALELEDSALYLCASSVGTGRGNEQFFGPGTRLTVL.

The chain couples TRBV5-1 to TRBJ2-7, with D hard to call. CDR3 size: 13 residues. Trimming stripped 1 base from V and 1 base from J, with 6 bases between. Per germline, CDR1 SGHRS and CDR2 YFSETQ. As DNA, the CDR3 is TGCGCCAGCAGCTTGACACCGTCCTACGAGCAGTACTTC. Its protein product is CASSLTPSYEQYF. The variable domain in full, with the rest retrieved from reference TRBV5-1 and TRBJ2-7, is KAGVTQTPRYLIKTRGQQVTLSCSPISGHRSVSWYQQTPGQGLQFLFEYFSETQRNKGNFPGRFSGRQFSNSRSEMNVSTLELGDSALYLCASSLTPSYEQYFGPGTRLTVT.

The rearrangement joins TRBV14 to TRBJ2-1; no reliable D call. The CDR3 contains 18 residues. In germline, CDR1 is SGHDN, CDR2 FVKESK. V lost 1 base and J lost 0, with 16 bases in between. CDR3 coding DNA: TGTGCCAGCAGCCAAGTCTCTAGTGGGCATAGCTCCTACAATGAGCAGTTCTTC. This sequence encodes CASSQVSSGHSSYNEQFF.